The 25 T cell receptor beta chains given below trace back to one sample, sequenced in a study of patients and donors after allogeneic stem cell transplantation. TCRdb ran MiXCR on the RT-PCR reads and lists one entry per CDR3 protein. The repertoire includes more than 850,000 distinct CDR3 sequences, around 17% of them detected once, and 5.5% to 6.5% sits in the top ten. Material for sequencing was blood, either unsorted or a sorted T cell fraction (not recorded which). These receptors all come from a human donor who was either an allogeneic HSCT recipient or a stem cell or donor lymphocyte infusion donor (not recorded which). It is not recorded whose cells these are; they may come from a transplant donor.

Here the CDR3 reads CASSIPTEAFF. For the CDR3, the DNA is TGTGCCAGTAGTATTCCCACTGAAGCTTTCTTT. The J gene is TRBJ1-1, the V gene TRBV19; D remains unclear. Trimming removed 3 bases at V and 4 bases at J, with 3 bases between. CDR1 and CDR2 from the germline V gene are LNHDA and SQIVND (reference sequence). This CDR3 is 11 amino acids long.

Many counts were recorded for this clonotype. V usage is TRBV7-9 and J usage is TRBJ2-7; D is ambiguous. CDR3 length: 13 amino acids. Trimming shortened V by 3 bases and J by 6 bases, and 12 bases separated the two germline ends. Germline V gene data show CDR1 as SEHNR and CDR2 as FQNEAQ (reference sequence). The CDR3 DNA reads TGTGCCAGCAGCTTCATTCTCCAGTCCGAGCAGTACTTC. It encodes CASSFILQSEQYF.

The J gene is TRBJ2-7, the V gene TRBV20-1; TRBD1 might be the D (5 bases). V lost 6 bases, J lost 0 bases, and 18 bases lay in between. The CDR3 has 15 residues. Per the germline V gene, CDR1 is DFQATT and CDR2 is SNEGSKA (reference sequence). The CDR3 here is CSAQKRTPLSYEQYF. CDR3 sequence (DNA): TGCAGTGCCCAAAAGAGGACACCTCTCTCCTACGAGCAGTACTTC.

The V call is TRBV5-1, the J call TRBJ2-2; 9 positions agree with TRBD2. CDR3 length equals 16 residues. Germline values: CDR1 SGHRS, CDR2 YFSETQ. V lost 4 bases and J lost 7; bases outside the gene matches: 11. As DNA, the CDR3 is TGCGCCAGCAGCCTGCCCACTAGCGGGCCACACGGGGAGCTGTTTTTT. This translates into CASSLPTSGPHGELFF.

The chain recombines TRBV5-1 with TRBJ1-2; tentatively, D is TRBD1 (5 bases). V was trimmed by 5 bases and J by 0 bases, leaving 8 bases between them. The CDR3 consists of 13 residues. Germline CDR1 reads SGHRS; CDR2 reads YFSETQ. The CDR3 DNA reads as TGCGCCAGCAGACTGGACACTAACTATGGCTACACCTTC. It specifies CASRLDTNYGYTF.

The CDR3 DNA is TGCAGTGCTCCCCTCAGGGGAACTGACGGGGAGCTGTTTTTT. This encodes CSAPLRGTDGELFF. This sequence joins TRBV20-1 and TRBJ2-2; weak D call: TRBD1 (6 bases). The CDR3 spans 14 residues. V was shortened by 5 bases and J by 7 bases, with 17 bases between the two germline ends. Germline assignment: CDR1 DFQATT and CDR2 SNEGSKA (reference sequence).

CDR3 sequence: CASSSAGVRENEQFF. The CDR3 nucleotides are TGTGCCAGCAGCTCAGCGGGAGTAAGGGAAAATGAGCAGTTCTTC. The chain recombines TRBV5-5 with TRBJ2-1; TRBD2 matches at 8 bases. The CDR3 length is 15 residues. The trim removed 3 bases at V and 7 bases at J, leaving 9 bases unmatched. Germline CDR1 SGHKS, CDR2 YYEKEE (reference sequence). Full variable domain (outside the CDR3, taken from reference TRBV5-5 and TRBJ2-1): DAGVTQSPTHLIKTRGQQVTLRCSPISGHKSVSWYQQVLGQGPQFIFQYYEKEERGRGNFPDRFSARQFPNYSSELNVNALLLGDSALYLCASSSAGVRENEQFFGPGTRLTVL.

This clonotype has just a few counts. The chain recombines TRBV25-1 with TRBJ1-1; D is uncertain. Trimming took 3 bases from V and 1 from J, leaving 9 bases between them. There are 14 residues in the CDR3. Germline V CDR1 and CDR2: MGHDK, SYGVNS. The CDR3 protein is CASSENRKNTEAFF. The DNA for the CDR3 is TGTGCCAGCAGTGAGAACCGGAAGAACACTGAAGCTTTCTTT.

This clonotype was detected only a few times. The CDR3 is CASVAGDYEQYF. The CDR3 DNA reads as TGTGCCAGCGTTGCGGGGGACTACGAGCAGTACTTC. The chain joins TRBV6-5 to TRBJ2-7; 7 nucleotides align to TRBD2. V lost 8 bases and J lost 3; bases outside the gene matches: 4. Germline lookup yields CDR1 MNHEY and CDR2 SVGAGI. This CDR3 is 12 amino acids long.

This chain connects TRBV7-9 to TRBJ1-4; D uncertain. Looked up from germline, CDR1 is SEHNR and CDR2 is FQNEAQ (reference sequence). This CDR3 has 15 residues. Trimming took off 3 bases at V and 7 bases at J, with 15 bases between the two ends. The CDR3 is CASSFLIKAGEKLFF. The CDR3 DNA is TGTGCCAGCAGCTTCCTTATTAAAGCCGGTGAAAAACTGTTTTTT.

This clonotype appeared a few times. This chain uses TRBV2 with TRBJ2-1, with 8 positions matching TRBD2. There are 14 residues in the CDR3. Trimming took 8 bases from V and 8 from J; bases not matched to a gene: 11. Germline CDR1 is SNHLY and CDR2 is FYNNEI. CDR3 sequence reads: CASLAGSVGDEQFF. The DNA for the CDR3 is TGTGCCAGCTTAGCGGGGAGTGTTGGCGATGAGCAGTTCTTC.

This clonotype was recorded many times. This rearrangement joins TRBV12-3 or TRBV12-4 to TRBJ2-5; D tentatively fits TRBD1 or TRBD2 (5 bases each). The V end was cut by 7 bases, the J end by 1 base, with 10 bases between. The CDR3 is 13 amino acids. CDR3 loop: CASTTGTQETQYF. The CDR3 nucleotides read TGTGCCAGCACTACCGGGACCCAAGAGACCCAGTACTTC.

This rearrangement joins TRBV4-3 to TRBJ1-6; D call uncertain. This CDR3 has 13 residues. Germline V gene lookup returns CDR1 LGHNA and CDR2 YSLEER. V was clipped by 0 bases and J by 13 bases, with 10 bases between them. The CDR3 DNA reads as TGCGCCAGCAGCCAAGATTGGACGCGGCCCCTCCACTTT. Its translation: CASSQDWTRPLHF.

The chain employs TRBV20-1 and TRBJ2-7; D is undetermined. The V end was cut by 5 bases, the J end by 2 bases, with 13 bases between. The CDR3 runs 13 residues. Looked up from germline, CDR1 is DFQATT and CDR2 is SNEGSKA (reference sequence). The CDR3 sequence: CSAPRGSPYEQYF. In DNA form, the CDR3 reads TGCAGTGCTCCCCGTGGTAGTCCCTACGAGCAGTACTTC.

This clonotype has a handful of counts. V gene TRBV19 combines with J gene TRBJ1-2; D is uncertain. Germline V CDR1 and CDR2: LNHDA, SQIVND (reference sequence). There are 15 residues in the CDR3. V was clipped by 6 bases and J by 8 bases, with 22 bases between them. The CDR3 loop reads CASSLQKERVSGYTF. The CDR3 nucleotides are TGTGCCAGTAGCCTCCAGAAGGAGAGGGTTTCGGGCTACACCTTC.

V usage is TRBV13 and J usage is TRBJ1-2; the D is unclear. Trimming pared 4 bases from V and 4 bases from J, leaving 19 bases between. There are 16 residues in the CDR3. The germline CDR1 and CDR2 sequences are PRHDT and FYEKMQ (reference sequence). CDR3 loop: CASSSALSRSAYGYTF. CDR3 DNA: TGTGCCAGCAGCTCCGCGTTGAGTAGGTCCGCCTATGGCTACACCTTC.

This clonotype showed up just a few times. The CDR3 here is CSARGVRGAGSNQPQHF. The CDR3 region has the DNA TGCAGTGCTAGAGGTGTTCGGGGGGCTGGGAGCAATCAGCCCCAGCATTTT. J is TRBJ1-5 and V is TRBV20-1; a weak D match, TRBD1 (6 bases). The CDR3 runs to 17 residues. Trimming removed 1 base at V and 1 base at J, with 17 bases between. CDR1 DFQATT and CDR2 SNEGSKA come from the germline V gene (reference sequence).

This clonotype was seen more than once but under ten times. J is TRBJ2-2 and V is TRBV6-4; perhaps TRBD2 as D (7 bases). The germline gives CDR1 MRHNA, CDR2 SNTAGT. Trimming left V 3 bases short and J 4 bases short, with 15 bases between. CDR3 length equals 16 residues. The CDR3 DNA is TGTGCCAGCAGTGAAGCGGCGGGGGCTCTCACCGGGGAGCTGTTTTTT. Its translation: CASSEAAGALTGELFF.

This clonotype was seen at least ten times. The chain employs TRBV5-1 and TRBJ2-3, with 7 bases matching TRBD1. Germline values: CDR1 SGHRS, CDR2 YFSETQ. With 0 bases clipped from V and 4 bases from J, the junction kept 2 bases outside the gene matches. There are 14 residues in the CDR3. The CDR3 region has the DNA TGCGCCAGCAGCTTGGGACAGGGCCCAGATACGCAGTATTTT. Translated: CASSLGQGPDTQYF.

This clonotype was seen only a few times. The chain is built from TRBV5-1 and TRBJ2-1, with D maybe TRBD2 (5 bases). V gave up 0 bases and J gave up 9 bases, with 10 bases separating them. The CDR3 has 13 amino acids. Germline-derived CDR1 and CDR2 are SGHRS and YFSETQ. The CDR3 spells CASSLERLREQFF. Here the CDR3 DNA reads TGCGCCAGCAGCTTGGAGCGACTACGTGAGCAGTTCTTC.

There are a few counts of this clonotype. V and J are TRBV7-2 and TRBJ1-6, with D possibly being TRBD1 (6 bases). The CDR3 has 15 amino acids. Trimming shortened V by 4 bases and J by 8 bases, and 15 bases separated the two germline ends. Germline V gene sequence: CDR1 SGHTA, CDR2 FQGNSA. The CDR3 loop is CASSSEGGRYSPLHF. The CDR3 coding sequence is TGTGCCAGCAGCTCCGAGGGGGGTCGGTATTCACCCCTCCACTTT.

The chain is built from TRBV29-1 and TRBJ2-3; no definite D call. Per germline, CDR1 SQVTM and CDR2 ANQGSEA. Trimming took 0 bases from V and 6 from J, leaving 7 bases between them. This CDR3 region has 12 residues. CDR3 bases: TGCAGCGTTGAAGATCTGTGGGATACGCAGTATTTT. It yields the protein CSVEDLWDTQYF.

This clonotype appeared a few times. The chain is built from TRBV9 and TRBJ1-2, with 9 bases matching TRBD1. There are 15 residues in the CDR3. The germline gives CDR1 SGDLS, CDR2 YYNGEE. V shed 3 bases, J shed 4 bases, and the junction held 7 bases outside the gene matches. The CDR3 loop reads CASSAPGTGLYGYTF. CDR3 bases: TGTGCCAGCAGCGCGCCTGGGACAGGGCTCTATGGCTACACCTTC.

This clonotype appeared once. The CDR3: CSALSGGNPGNTEAFF. The CDR3 DNA follows: TGCAGTGCACTCTCCGGAGGCAACCCAGGGAACACTGAAGCTTTCTTT. This chain links TRBV20-1 with TRBJ1-1; D not resolved. This CDR3 contains 16 residues. CDR1 and CDR2 (germline): DFQATT, SNEGSKA (reference sequence). V was shortened by 6 bases and J by 1 base, with 21 bases between the two germline ends.

The V and J genes are TRBV12-3 or TRBV12-4 and TRBJ2-3, with D possibly TRBD2 on 6 matching bases. Trimming left V 2 bases short and J 2 bases short, with 11 bases between. This CDR3 has 15 residues. The CDR3 is CASSLNGRDTDTQYF. CDR3 bases: TGTGCCAGCAGTTTAAACGGGCGGGACACAGATACGCAGTATTTT.